This TCR beta chain was observed in a study of T cell responses to AZD1222 COVID-19 vaccine. On this clone itself: The target antigen is unknown.

Generated by immunoSEQ multiplex PCR, the TCRdb table keeps only in-frame clones and is missing some. The repertoire includes 160,000 or so clones, over 80% of them detected once, and 1.9% sits in the top ten. Study-wide results and caveats: Scientists sampled the repertoires only once the peak T cell response had passed. Recipients of two AZD1222 doses showed rising Spike-specific TCR breadth and depth.

The source material was peripheral blood, sampled on day 0 of AZD1222 vaccination. The source of this sequence is an adult in good health.

In DNA form, the CDR3 reads TGTGCCAGCAGCTCACCCGGGGAGTTCTTAAGCTCCTACGAGCAGTACTTC. As protein: CASSSPGEFLSSYEQYF. The chain joins TRBV11-2 to TRBJ2-7; TRBD2 might be the D (5 bases). Trimming stripped 4 bases from V and 0 bases from J, with 19 bases between. There are 17 residues in the CDR3. The germline gives CDR1 SGHAT, CDR2 FQNNGV.